The clone carrying this T cell receptor (beta chain) was counted between two and nine times. This specimen belongs to a study of cytomegalovirus exposure and HLA in healthy donors. The PCR ran on 60 Vbeta and 13 Jbeta primers. Sequencing used immunoSEQ multiplex PCR; TCRdb keeps in-frame clones, though not all of them. The sample includes roughly 160,000 clones, 75% to 90% of them seen just once. The ends were cut back, 2 bases at V and 7 bases at J, with 5 bases in the middle. Germline loops: CDR1 MGHDK, CDR2 SYGVNS. This CDR3 region has 11 residues. The V and J genes are TRBV25-1 and TRBJ1-2; D gene unclear. The clonotype originates from a man aged 25-40 years in good health and CMV-seronegative. Sequencing was carried out using PBMCs. CDR3 sequence (DNA): TGTGCCAGCAGTGAACAGGTTGGCTACACCTTC. Its translation is CASSEQVGYTF.